Shown below are 15 T cell receptor beta chains from a single sample sequenced in a study of regulatory T cells in long-lasting Graves disease (dated by TCRdb to the early 2020s). The time point label on this specimen signifies: newly diagnosed GD, antithyroid drugs for less than 3 months. For both TCR sequencing and RNA sequencing, RNA was extracted from PBMCs in TRIzol. The library was produced with multiplex PCR. Sequenced on an Illumina HiSeq 4000. To build TCR beta libraries, CDR3 regions were amplified by Arm-PCR using iRepertoire HTBI primers. Clones were called with MiXCR by TCRdb after fastp trimmed the public reads at Q25, and only in-frame beta chains were retained. Entries that share a CDR3 protein sequence are merged under the most common genes and DNA. This sample comprises 350,000 to 500,000 distinct CDR3 sequences, around 15% of them detected only once. The ten largest make up 20% to 25% of the sample.

This same sample was also taken into another study, of T cells in Graves' hyperthyroidism and ophthalmopathy.

The sample consisted of peripheral blood mononuclear cells (PBMCs), taken at new diagnosis, from a patient treated with antithyroid drugs. These receptors all come from a woman aged 18 to 35 with Graves disease. Donor details come from another sample of the same person, matched by shared clones.

The chain has TRBV30 and TRBJ2-7, with 9 bases lining up with TRBD1. This CDR3 has 14 amino acids. Germline loops: CDR1 GTSNPN, CDR2 SVGIG (reference sequence). V was clipped by 5 bases and J by 1 base; unmatched bases: 6. CDR3 sequence (DNA): TGTGCCTGGGGGACAGGGCTCCCATCCTACGAGCAGTACTTC. It yields the protein CAWGTGLPSYEQYF.

This clonotype was observed many times. This CDR3 reads CASSLIDQHAVQYF. Written as DNA, the CDR3 is TGTGCCAGCAGCTTAATCGATCAACATGCGGTGCAGTACTTC. The rearrangement uses TRBV7-8 and TRBJ2-7; unclear D gene. Germline lookup yields CDR1 SGHVS and CDR2 FQNEAQ. V was shortened by 2 bases and J by 9 bases, with 17 bases between the two germline ends. The CDR3 extends over 14 amino acids.

This clonotype was seen many times. This rearrangement joins TRBV20-1 to TRBJ2-7; 8 bases agree with TRBD2. The CDR3 has 14 residues. Germline V CDR1 and CDR2: DFQATT, SNEGSKA (reference sequence). Trimming took 5 bases from V and 5 from J; bases not matched to a gene: 11. CDR3 DNA: TGCAGTGCTTTCCGGGCGGGGGGATCTAACGAGCAGTACTTC. Translating gives CSAFRAGGSNEQYF.

This clonotype was observed many times. CDR3 sequence: CASSLGVETQYF. The CDR3 nucleotides read TGTGCCAGCAGCTTAGGGGTGGAGACCCAGTACTTC. This sequence joins TRBV28 and TRBJ2-5, with a tentative D call TRBD1 (5 bases). V was cut by 6 bases and J by 5 bases, with 10 bases left in between. The CDR3 consists of 12 residues. Germline V gives CDR1 MDHEN, CDR2 SYDVKM.

This clonotype occurred many times. The chain has TRBV6-2 or TRBV6-3 and TRBJ2-5, with 7 positions matching TRBD2. Germline CDR1 and CDR2: MNHEY and SVGEGT. The V gene end was trimmed by 4 bases and the J gene end by 3 bases; junction bases not matched to a gene: 11. The CDR3 is made up of 16 amino acids. The CDR3 region is CASSWASGEGKETQYF. As DNA, the CDR3 is TGTGCCAGCAGTTGGGCCTCGGGGGAGGGAAAAGAGACCCAGTACTTC.

The chain joins TRBV12-3 or TRBV12-4 to TRBJ2-7; 7 bases are shared with TRBD1. The CDR3 has 12 residues. The junction had 2 bases not matched to a gene; V was cut back by 3 bases and J by 6 bases. CDR3 loop: CASSFGTVEQYF. The DNA of the CDR3 is TGTGCCAGCAGTTTTGGGACAGTCGAGCAGTACTTC.

The chain couples TRBV6-1 to TRBJ2-5; no firm D call. Germline V gene lookup returns CDR1 MNHNS and CDR2 SASEGT. CDR3 length: 16 residues. Between the trimmed V and J ends, which lost 3 bases and 5 bases, there was a span of 19 bases. CDR3 residues: CASSDSPGLGGETQYF. The CDR3, as DNA: TGTGCCAGCAGTGACTCACCGGGCCTAGGTGGGGAGACCCAGTACTTC.

The rearrangement joins TRBV29-1 to TRBJ2-1, with 7 bases that match TRBD1. This CDR3 has 14 amino acids. Per the germline V gene, CDR1 is SQVTM and CDR2 is ANQGSEA. Trimming removed 2 bases from V and 2 bases from J; junction bases left unmatched: 3. The DNA of the CDR3 is TGCAGCGTTGAAAACAGGGGCCCCTACAATGAGCAGTTCTTC. This gives the protein CSVENRGPYNEQFF.

This clonotype was found a few times. The rearrangement uses TRBV19 and TRBJ1-5, with 9 bases identical to TRBD1. The CDR3 sequence is 16 residues long. Germline CDR1 reads LNHDA; CDR2 reads SQIVND (reference sequence). With V trimmed by 6 bases and J by 1 base, 7 bases remained unmatched. CDR3 sequence reads: CASSDRGSSSNQPQHF. DNA for the CDR3: TGTGCCAGTAGCGACAGGGGGTCGTCGAGCAATCAGCCCCAGCATTTT.

This clonotype was observed at least ten times. The V gene is TRBV2, the J gene TRBJ2-7, with TRBD2 matching over 10 bases. This CDR3 region has 15 residues. V was clipped by 2 bases and J by 5 bases; unmatched bases: 6. The germline V gene encodes CDR1 SNHLY and CDR2 FYNNEI. This chain's CDR3 is CASSERLAGVHEQYF. CDR3 coding DNA: TGTGCCAGCAGTGAAAGGCTAGCGGGAGTCCACGAGCAGTACTTC.

J is TRBJ1-1 and V is TRBV12-3 or TRBV12-4, with 8 positions matching TRBD1. J was trimmed by 12 bases and V by 5 bases; bases with no gene match: 8. This CDR3 spans 12 amino acids. The CDR3 loop reads CASSPGTGLSFF. In DNA form, the CDR3 reads TGTGCCAGCAGTCCCGGGACAGGTCTTTCTTTCTTT.

The chain uses TRBV19 and TRBJ1-6; 7 positions match TRBD1. The CDR3 extends over 14 amino acids. Germline V gives CDR1 LNHDA, CDR2 SQIVND (reference sequence). V gave up 8 bases and J gave up 10 bases; unmatched junction bases: 11. The CDR3 region is CASGIGTVKSPLHF. DNA for the CDR3: TGTGCCAGTGGAATCGGGACAGTTAAATCACCCCTCCACTTT.

This clonotype turned up a few times. The chain carries TRBV11-2 and TRBJ1-3; D may be TRBD1 (6 bases). CDR3 size: 15 residues. V was cut by 5 bases and J by 4 bases, with 15 bases left in between. From germline, CDR1 is SGHAT and CDR2 FQNNGV. The CDR3 DNA reads TGTGCCAGCAGCCCAACTAGGGGGACCGGAAACACCATATATTTT. As protein: CASSPTRGTGNTIYF.

In this sample, this clonotype turned up many times. V and J are TRBV28 and TRBJ2-1; no clear D. V was trimmed by 5 bases and J by 7 bases, leaving 12 bases between them. The CDR3 sequence is 13 residues long. CDR1 and CDR2 from the germline V gene are MDHEN and SYDVKM. CDR3 sequence (DNA): TGTGCCAGCAGTCATTCGGGTGGGAATGAGCAGTTCTTC. This gives the protein CASSHSGGNEQFF.

As for this clonotype: A read error may be the cause here, since a much bigger clone is one base away. The chain recombines TRBV2 with TRBJ2-1, with 10 bases that match TRBD2. This CDR3 has 14 amino acids. CDR1 and CDR2 from the germline V gene are SNHLY and FYNNEI. In DNA form, the CDR3 reads TGCGCCAGCAGCATACGGACTAGCGGCAATGAGCAGCTCTTC. Protein product: CASSIRTSGNEQLF.